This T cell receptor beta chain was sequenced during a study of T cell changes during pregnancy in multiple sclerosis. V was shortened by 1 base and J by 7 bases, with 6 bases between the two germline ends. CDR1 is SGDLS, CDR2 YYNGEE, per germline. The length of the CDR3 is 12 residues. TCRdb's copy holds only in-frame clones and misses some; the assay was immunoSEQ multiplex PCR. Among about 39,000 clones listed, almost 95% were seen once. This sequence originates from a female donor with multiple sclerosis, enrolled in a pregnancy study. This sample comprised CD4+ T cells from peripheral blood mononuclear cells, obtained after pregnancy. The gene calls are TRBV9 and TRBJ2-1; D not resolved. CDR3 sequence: CASSVSQNEQFF. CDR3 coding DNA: TGTGCCAGCAGCGTAAGCCAAAATGAGCAGTTCTTC.